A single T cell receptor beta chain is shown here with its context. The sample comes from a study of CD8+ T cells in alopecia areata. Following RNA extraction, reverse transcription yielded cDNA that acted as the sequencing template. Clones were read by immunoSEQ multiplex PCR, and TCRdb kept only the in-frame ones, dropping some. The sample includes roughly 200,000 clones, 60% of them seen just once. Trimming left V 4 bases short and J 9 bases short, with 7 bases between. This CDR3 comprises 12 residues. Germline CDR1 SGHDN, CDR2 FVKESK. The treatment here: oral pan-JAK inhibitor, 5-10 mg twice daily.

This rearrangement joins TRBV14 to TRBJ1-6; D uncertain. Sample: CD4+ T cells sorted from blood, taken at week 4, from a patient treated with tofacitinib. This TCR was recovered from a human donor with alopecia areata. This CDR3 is CASSLRGSPLHF. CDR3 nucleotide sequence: TGTGCCAGCAGCCTACGTGGTTCACCCCTCCACTTT.